Below, 19 T cell receptor beta chains from the same sample are listed, as sequenced in a study of control samples from healthy donors and cancer patients. Sequencing used immunoSEQ multiplex PCR; TCRdb keeps in-frame clones, though not all of them. The table includes 40,000 to 45,000 clones, 70% detected once. The sequenced sample was formalin-fixed, paraffin-embedded tissue. The receptors derive from a male donor with melanoma.

V and J are TRBV11-2 and TRBJ1-2, with 7 nucleotides matching TRBD1. After removal of 4 bases from V and 0 bases from J, the junction contained 11 bases not matched to a gene. The CDR3 length is 17 residues. Per germline, CDR1 SGHAT and CDR2 FQNNGV. DNA of the CDR3: TGTGCCAGCAGCTCTCTCGCTCGGACAGGTTCTAACTATGGCTACACCTTC. This encodes CASSSLARTGSNYGYTF.

In its sample, this clone was seen a few times. The gene calls are TRBV5-5 and TRBJ2-5; TRBD1 matches at 9 bases. This CDR3 comprises 14 residues. V was pared by 4 bases and J by 4 bases, with 5 bases of the junction left unmatched. The germline V gene has CDR1 SGHKS and CDR2 YYEKEE (reference sequence). The CDR3 is CASSQYRGRETQYF. CDR3 bases: TGTGCCAGCAGCCAATACAGGGGGCGAGAGACCCAGTACTTC.

The chain links TRBV28 to TRBJ1-5, with D tentatively TRBD1 (5 bases). In germline, CDR1 is MDHEN, CDR2 SYDVKM. This CDR3 is 13 amino acids long. The V end lost 10 bases, the J end lost 0 bases, and 10 bases lay between the germline ends. In DNA form, the CDR3 reads TGTGCCAACAACAGGCTTAGCAATCAGCCCCAGCATTTT. Translating it yields CANNRLSNQPQHF. The complete variable domain, with remaining parts taken from reference TRBV28 and TRBJ1-5, reads DVKVTQSSRYLVKRTGEKVFLECVQDMDHENMFWYRQDPGLGLRLIYFSYDVKMKEKGDIPEGYSVSREKKERFSLILESASTNQTSMYLCANNRLSNQPQHFGDGTRLSIL.

This clone was recorded a few times. The chain has TRBV5-5 and TRBJ2-1; possibly TRBD2 for D (5 bases). Germline-derived CDR1 and CDR2 are SGHKS and YYEKEE (reference sequence). Trimming left V 4 bases short and J 8 bases short, with 13 bases between. The CDR3 loop spans 13 amino acids. The CDR3 sequence is CASSMDPRDEQFF. As DNA, the CDR3 is TGTGCCAGCAGCATGGACCCGCGGGATGAGCAGTTCTTC. Drawing the rest from reference TRBV5-5 and TRBJ2-1, the complete variable domain is DAGVTQSPTHLIKTRGQQVTLRCSPISGHKSVSWYQQVLGQGPQFIFQYYEKEERGRGNFPDRFSARQFPNYSSELNVNALLLGDSALYLCASSMDPRDEQFFGPGTRLTVL.

With regard to this clone: The sample has other DNA sequences that encode this CDR3 too. This chain links TRBV27 with TRBJ2-7, with a possible D match to TRBD1 (5 bases). Trimming removed 4 bases from V and 9 bases from J, with 43 bases in between. The length of the CDR3 is 22 residues. Germline V gene data show CDR1 as MNHEY and CDR2 as SMNVEV (reference sequence). The CDR3 loop reads CASSSQPPSPSTLRASLGGQYF. The CDR3 coding sequence is TGTGCCAGCAGTTCGCAACCCCCCTCGCCATCCACGCTCAGGGCTTCTCTGGGCGGGCAGTACTTC.

The genes are TRBV11-3 and TRBJ1-6; 8 bases are a match to TRBD1. After removal of 4 bases from V and 0 bases from J, the junction contained 2 bases not matched to a gene. The CDR3 has 16 residues. Germline values: CDR1 SGHNT, CDR2 YENEEA. DNA for the CDR3: TGTGCCAGCAGCTCGACAGGGGACTCCTATAATTCACCCCTCCACTTT. It yields the protein CASSSTGDSYNSPLHF.

This sequence joins TRBV18 and TRBJ2-7; 9 positions match TRBD1. Germline trimming cut 4 bases from V and 7 bases from J; bases unmatched to any gene: 8. Germline V CDR1 and CDR2: KGHSH, LQKENI. The CDR3 consists of 14 residues. The CDR3 protein is CASSQTGGLGEQYF. The CDR3 DNA is TGTGCCAGCTCACAGACAGGGGGTTTAGGTGAGCAGTACTTC.

This chain joins TRBV6-2 or TRBV6-3 and TRBJ2-5; 9 bases are a match to TRBD1. Trimming removed 2 bases from V and 5 bases from J; junction bases left unmatched: 12. CDR3 size: 17 residues. Looked up from germline, CDR1 is MNHEY and CDR2 is SVGEGT. CDR3 sequence (DNA): TGTGCCAGCAGTTACCCGGGACAGGGTACCCAGAGGGAGACCCAGTACTTC. It specifies CASSYPGQGTQRETQYF.

This sequence joins TRBV5-6 and TRBJ2-5; D is possibly TRBD2 (6 bases). Germline CDR1 SGHDT, CDR2 YYEEEE. V shed 7 bases and J shed 5 bases, with 12 bases lying between them. This CDR3 contains 12 residues. CDR3 residues: CASRWGEETQYF. Here the CDR3 DNA reads TGTGCCAGCCGATGGGGGGAGGAGACCCAGTACTTC.

The chain uses TRBV18 and TRBJ2-7; D could derive from TRBD1 or TRBD2 (6 bases each). V lost 6 bases, J lost 5 bases, and 11 bases lay in between. Germline lookup yields CDR1 KGHSH and CDR2 LQKENI. The CDR3 totals 12 residues. CDR3 DNA sequence: TGTGCCAGCTCCCCAAGGGGGGACGAGCAGTACTTC. The encoded protein is CASSPRGDEQYF.

The chain recombines TRBV10-3 with TRBJ1-4, with D uncertain. CDR1 ENHRY and CDR2 SYGVKD come from the germline V gene. This CDR3 contains 14 residues. Trimming pared 3 bases from V and 8 bases from J, leaving 13 bases between. This chain's CDR3 is CAISDSGQREKLFF. The CDR3 DNA reads as TGTGCCATCAGTGACAGTGGGCAAAGGGAAAAACTGTTTTTT.

This chain joins TRBV2 and TRBJ1-3; D call uncertain. Germline assignment: CDR1 SNHLY and CDR2 FYNNEI. V was cut by 6 bases and J by 0 bases, with 9 bases left in between. The CDR3 has 14 residues. The CDR3: CASRQSSSGNTIYF. DNA for the CDR3: TGTGCCAGCAGACAGTCCTCCTCTGGAAACACCATATATTTT.

J is TRBJ1-1 and V is TRBV12-3 or TRBV12-4; the D is unclear. Between the trimmed V and J ends, which lost 7 bases and 1 base, there was a span of 7 bases. The CDR3 is made up of 12 amino acids. CDR3 DNA sequence: TGTGCCAGCAACCTGCAGAACACTGAAGCTTTCTTT. Translation: CASNLQNTEAFF.

This chain's CDR3 is CASSQGDAYEQYF. The CDR3 DNA follows: TGTGCCAGCAGCCAAGGGGACGCCTACGAGCAGTACTTC. This chain uses TRBV3-1 (or the pseudogene TRBV3-2) with TRBJ2-7; D may correspond to TRBD1 or TRBD2 (5 bases each). Germline V lookup: CDR1 LGHDT, CDR2 YNNKEL (reference sequence). This CDR3 has 13 residues. Trimming cost V 1 base and J 2 bases, with 6 bases left between them.

J is TRBJ2-6 and V is TRBV24-1; no reliable D call. The length of the CDR3 is 14 residues. V gave up 4 bases and J gave up 6 bases, with 9 bases separating them. Germline loops: CDR1 KGHDR, CDR2 SFDVKD. The CDR3 here is CATSEGFEANVLTF. The CDR3 region has the DNA TGTGCCACCAGTGAGGGATTCGAGGCCAACGTCCTGACTTTC.

In regard to this clone: In the same sample, other DNA sequences code for this CDR3. V usage is TRBV3-1 (or the pseudogene TRBV3-2) and J usage is TRBJ2-3, with 9 bases lining up with TRBD2. CDR1 and CDR2 (germline): LGHDT, YNNKEL (reference sequence). The V and J ends lost 2 bases and 2 bases, in that order; junction bases with no gene match: 5. CDR3 length: 16 residues. The CDR3 DNA reads as TGTGCCAGCAGCCAATTCCTAGCGGGACCCACAGATACGCAGTATTTT. This translates into CASSQFLAGPTDTQYF.

A few counts support this clone. The chain is built from TRBV7-9 and TRBJ2-1; D might be TRBD1 (5 bases). The CDR3 loop spans 12 amino acids. The V end lost 5 bases, the J end lost 7 bases, and 9 bases lay between the germline ends. Looked up from germline, CDR1 is SEHNR and CDR2 is FQNEAQ (reference sequence). The CDR3 loop reads CASSQGANEQFF. For the CDR3, the DNA is TGTGCCAGCAGCCAAGGGGCAAATGAGCAGTTCTTC.

This clone showed up just once. The V and J genes are TRBV5-1 and TRBJ2-3; 12 nucleotides agree with TRBD2. V gave up 0 bases and J gave up 0 bases; unmatched junction bases: 2. CDR3 size: 17 residues. Germline lookup yields CDR1 SGHRS and CDR2 YFSETQ. This chain's CDR3 is CASSLAGTSGSTDTQYF. The CDR3 nucleotides are TGCGCCAGCAGCTTGGCCGGGACTAGCGGGAGCACAGATACGCAGTATTTT.

V and J are TRBV6-1 and TRBJ2-3; D might be TRBD1 or TRBD2, each matching 6 bases. The CDR3 covers 19 residues. Germline CDR1 MNHNS, CDR2 SASEGT. V lost 4 bases and J 3 bases, leaving 26 bases between the germline ends. CDR3 loop: CASSVVGGLLRGATDTQYF. In DNA form, the CDR3 reads TGTGCCAGCAGTGTCGTGGGGGGCCTCTTGAGAGGGGCTACAGATACGCAGTATTTT.